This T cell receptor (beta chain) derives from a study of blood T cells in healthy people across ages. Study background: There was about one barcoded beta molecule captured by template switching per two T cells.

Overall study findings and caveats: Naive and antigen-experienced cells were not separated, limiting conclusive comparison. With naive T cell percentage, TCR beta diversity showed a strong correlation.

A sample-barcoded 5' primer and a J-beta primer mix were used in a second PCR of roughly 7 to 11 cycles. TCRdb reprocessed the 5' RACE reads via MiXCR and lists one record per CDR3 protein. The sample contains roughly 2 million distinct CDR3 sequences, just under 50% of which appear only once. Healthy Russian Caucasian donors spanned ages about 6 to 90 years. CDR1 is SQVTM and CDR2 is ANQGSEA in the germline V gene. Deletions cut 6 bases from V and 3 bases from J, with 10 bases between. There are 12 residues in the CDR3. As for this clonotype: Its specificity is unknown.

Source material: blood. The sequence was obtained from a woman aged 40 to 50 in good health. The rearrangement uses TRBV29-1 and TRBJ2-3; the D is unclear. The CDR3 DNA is TGCAGCGTCACTTTAGATACAGATACGCAGTATTTT. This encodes CSVTLDTDTQYF.